A single sample is the source of the 5 T cell receptor beta chains below, sequenced in a study of blood T cell repertoires in COVID-19 (dated by TCRdb to the early 2020s). Libraries were built with the immunoSEQ multiplex PCR assay. The table was pulled from immuneACCESS by TCRdb, which kept in-frame rearrangements only. Such tables lose some clones; where checked, under half of the loss comes from unresolved V genes, and the rest has no known cause. The sample table holds some 85,000 clones, of which 80% were seen once. The top ten constitute approximately 21% of the sample. The sample was peripheral blood. These receptors all come from a woman of 80 years or more with acute or convalescent COVID-19.

This rearrangement joins TRBV5-6 to TRBJ2-5; no clear D. V gave up 3 bases and J gave up 5 bases, with 14 bases separating them. The germline V gene has CDR1 SGHDT and CDR2 YYEEEE. The CDR3 covers 14 residues. The CDR3 reads CASSYTLEKETQYF. The CDR3 DNA reads as TGTGCCAGCAGCTATACGCTAGAAAAGGAGACCCAGTACTTC.

The rearrangement uses TRBV5-4 and TRBJ1-2; D is unclear. Deletions cut 4 bases from V and 4 bases from J, with 8 bases between. The CDR3 runs 12 residues. Germline CDR1 SGHNT, CDR2 YYREEE (reference sequence). The CDR3, as DNA: TGTGCCAGCAGCCCGAGCGGCTATGGCTACACCTTC. It encodes CASSPSGYGYTF.

This chain connects TRBV18 to TRBJ1-6; D gene ambiguous. Germline assignment: CDR1 KGHSH and CDR2 LQKENI. The CDR3 totals 15 residues. Deletions cut 5 bases from V and 7 bases from J, with 15 bases between. Here the CDR3 DNA reads TGTGCCAGCTCATCGTCGGGTGGCCGAAATTCACCCCTCCACTTT. Amino acid sequence: CASSSSGGRNSPLHF. Looking up the rest from reference TRBV18 and TRBJ1-6 gives the full variable domain: NAGVMQNPRHLVRRRGQEARLRCSPMKGHSHVYWYRQLPEEGLKFMVYLQKENIIDESGMPKERFSAEFPKEGPSILRIQQVVRGDSAAYFCASSSSGGRNSPLHFGNGTRLTVT.

The chain employs TRBV5-4 and TRBJ2-7; 7 bases line up with TRBD2. This CDR3 is 14 amino acids long. Germline V gene sequence: CDR1 SGHNT, CDR2 YYREEE (reference sequence). Trimming at V came to 4 bases and at J to 3 bases, leaving 7 bases not matched to a gene. CDR3 protein: CASSPYRTSYEQYF. CDR3 in DNA: TGTGCCAGCAGCCCTTACCGGACTAGCTACGAGCAGTACTTC.

The rearrangement links TRBV4-1 to TRBJ1-5; 8 nucleotides agree with TRBD1. The length of the CDR3 is 17 residues. CDR1 and CDR2 from the germline V gene are MGHRA and YSYEKL. V lost 1 base to trimming and J lost 0 bases; unmatched junction nucleotides: 5. For the CDR3, the DNA is TGCGCCAGCAGCCAAGGACCGGACAGGGATAGCAATCAGCCCCAGCATTTT. Amino acids: CASSQGPDRDSNQPQHF.